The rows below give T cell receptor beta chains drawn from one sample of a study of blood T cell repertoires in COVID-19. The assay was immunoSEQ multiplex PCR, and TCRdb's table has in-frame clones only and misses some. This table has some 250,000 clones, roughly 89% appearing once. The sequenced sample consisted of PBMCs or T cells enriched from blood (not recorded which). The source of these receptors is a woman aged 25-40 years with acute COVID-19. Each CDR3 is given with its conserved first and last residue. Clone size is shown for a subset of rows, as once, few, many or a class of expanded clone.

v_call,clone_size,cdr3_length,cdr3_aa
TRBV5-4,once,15,CASSMTSGGAGEQYF
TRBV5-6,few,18,CASSLIGAGTGETYEQYF
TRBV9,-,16,CASSGASKARNTEAFF
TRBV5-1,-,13,CASSTDRGEKLFF
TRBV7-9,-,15,CASSSRGTVNYGYTF
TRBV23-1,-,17,CASSQSRQGLSSYEQYF
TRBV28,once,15,CASSPSGSGANVLTF
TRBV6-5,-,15,CASSSRKTGDYGYTF
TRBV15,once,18,CATSADKTGAPRNTEAFF
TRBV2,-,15,CASSDRGLSNEKLFF
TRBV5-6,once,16,CASRSLTGADTGELFF
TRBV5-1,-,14,CASSARGGEQTQYF
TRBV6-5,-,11,CALNRGETQYF
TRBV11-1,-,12,CASSYDTTEAFF
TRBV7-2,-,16,CASSFGQGPLSYGYTF
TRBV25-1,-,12,CASSESPYGYTF
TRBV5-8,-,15,CASRIVWGGNTEAFF
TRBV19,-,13,CASSMQRNQPQHF
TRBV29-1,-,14,CSVPGAGDYNEQFF
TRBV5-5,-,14,CASSLVAARRELFF
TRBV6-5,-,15,CASSYYRDSTYEQYF
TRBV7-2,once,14,CASSLQLAGDTQYF
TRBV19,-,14,CASRQGPPGYEQYF
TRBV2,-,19,CASTLFSLLGTGDTDTQYF
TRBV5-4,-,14,CASSYRLTSDEQFF
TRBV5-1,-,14,CASSPRDRAGGYTF
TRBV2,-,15,CASSATKTMNQPQHF
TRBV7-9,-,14,CASSLVQAGNTIYF
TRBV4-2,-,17,CASSQALSGGAGYEQYF
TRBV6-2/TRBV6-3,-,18,CASSYFRDRKPMNTEAFF
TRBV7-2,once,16,CASSLAGGWSTDTQYF
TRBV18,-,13,CASSPVVDEKLFF
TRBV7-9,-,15,CASSLAGLSGNTIYF
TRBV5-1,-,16,CASSLEGTGGGTEAFF
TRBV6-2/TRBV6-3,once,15,CASSYSNEGVRGYTF
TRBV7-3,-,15,CASSLNRDTSSEAFF
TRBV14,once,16,CASSPYNGLVTDTQYF
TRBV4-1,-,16,CASSQVVTGGNYEQYF
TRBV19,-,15,CASKGAGRGYSEAFF